One sample yielded the 22 T cell receptor beta chains listed below, sequenced in a study of blood T cell repertoires in COVID-19 (dated by TCRdb to the early 2020s). To prepare the library, the immunoSEQ multiplex PCR assay was applied. Sourced from immuneACCESS, this table was stored by TCRdb with only in-frame sequences that have V and J called. A share of the clones is absent; for the studies checked, an unresolved V gene accounts for under half, and the remainder has no known explanation. For this sample the table gives fewer than 55,000 clones, of which roughly 86% were detected only once. 2.1% of the sample rests with the top ten. Sequencing was done on a sample of peripheral blood. Every receptor here comes from a woman aged 60-75 years with acute or convalescent COVID-19.

The chain combines TRBV5-1 with TRBJ2-2; 8 bases are a match to TRBD1. This CDR3 spans 16 amino acids. The trim removed 3 bases at V and 4 bases at J, leaving 8 bases unmatched. Germline CDR1 is SGHRS and CDR2 is YFSETQ. The CDR3 nucleotides read TGCGCCAGCAGCTCGGGGCCGACAGGGGCCACCGGGGAGCTGTTTTTT. Translated: CASSSGPTGATGELFF.

The sample holds one count of this clone. The rearrangement links TRBV3-1 (or the pseudogene TRBV3-2) to TRBJ1-1; the D is unclear. Trimming removed 4 bases from V and 1 base from J, with 7 bases in between. Looked up from germline, CDR1 is LGHDT and CDR2 is YNNKEL (reference sequence). CDR3 length equals 13 residues. The CDR3 nucleotides read TGTGCCAGCAGCCTCGGGAGGAACACTGAAGCTTTCTTT. This gives the protein CASSLGRNTEAFF.

This chain joins TRBV27 and TRBJ1-6; D might be TRBD1 (6 bases). V lost 6 bases and J 14 bases, leaving 14 bases between the germline ends. This CDR3 spans 12 amino acids. The V gene's germline CDR1 is MNHEY and CDR2 SMNVEV (reference sequence). This CDR3 is CASSLQGQSLHF. The CDR3 DNA reads as TGTGCCAGCAGCCTACAGGGTCAATCCCTCCACTTT.

This clone was observed a single time. This chain connects TRBV6-6 to TRBJ2-7; TRBD1 aligns across 10 bases. The germline gives CDR1 MNHNY, CDR2 SVGAGI (reference sequence). The junction had 13 bases not matched to a gene; V was cut back by 4 bases and J by 7 bases. The CDR3 length is 16 residues. The CDR3 DNA reads as TGTGCCAGCAGTTCCTCTCCGGGACAGGGGTCTCATGAGCAGTACTTC. Encoded protein: CASSSSPGQGSHEQYF.

Details on this clone: The same CDR3 arises from other DNA sequences in this sample as well. The chain joins TRBV2 to TRBJ1-3, with 8 bases that match TRBD1. This CDR3 has 16 residues. The germline V gene encodes CDR1 SNHLY and CDR2 FYNNEI. The J segment lost 0 bases and the V segment lost 3 bases, leaving 4 bases of the junction unmatched. The CDR3 protein is CASSEGTGNSGNTIYF. The CDR3 region has the DNA TGTGCCAGCAGTGAGGGGACAGGAAACTCTGGAAACACCATATATTTT.

This clone was seen a few times. The chain combines TRBV30 with TRBJ2-3; 9 nucleotides align to TRBD2. The CDR3 consists of 16 residues. Germline V gene data show CDR1 as GTSNPN and CDR2 as SVGIG (reference sequence). The V segment lost 2 bases and the J segment 4 bases; nucleotides outside the gene matches: 10. CDR3 DNA: TGTGCCTGGAGTCTGCGAGGCCGCGGGGGGGCAGATACGCAGTATTTT. It yields the protein CAWSLRGRGGADTQYF.

The rearrangement uses TRBV7-2 and TRBJ2-7; 9 nucleotides line up with TRBD2. The junction had 9 bases not matched to a gene; V was cut back by 8 bases and J by 1 base. The CDR3 has 15 amino acids. The germline CDR1 and CDR2 sequences are SGHTA and FQGNSA. In nucleotides, the CDR3 is TGTGCCAGCCCCTCTGGGCTAGCGGGATCCTACGAGCAGTACTTC. Encoded protein: CASPSGLAGSYEQYF.

J is TRBJ1-5 and V is TRBV30, with 7 bases identical to TRBD1. Germline CDR1 and CDR2: GTSNPN and SVGIG (reference sequence). This CDR3 is built from 14 residues. J lost 5 bases, V lost 0 bases, and 4 bases had no gene match. CDR3 nucleotide sequence: TGTGCCTGGAGTGTTCGGGACAGTTATCAGCCCCAGCATTTT. It is translated as CAWSVRDSYQPQHF.

There are a few counts of this clone. This chain uses TRBV19 with TRBJ1-5; 7 bases agree with TRBD1. Losses at the gene ends were 5 bases for V and 4 bases for J; bases not matched to a gene: 11. The length of the CDR3 is 16 residues. Germline values: CDR1 LNHDA, CDR2 SQIVND (reference sequence). The CDR3 loop is CASSAKDRKENQPQHF. The CDR3 nucleotides read TGTGCCAGTAGTGCTAAGGACAGGAAGGAGAATCAGCCCCAGCATTTT.

This chain connects TRBV7-8 to TRBJ1-3; 7 positions match TRBD1. V shed 5 bases and J 0 bases; nucleotides not matched to a gene: 7. CDR3 length: 16 amino acids. Germline CDR1 SGHVS, CDR2 FQNEAQ. The CDR3 is CASSHSTGSSGNTIYF. The CDR3 DNA reads TGTGCCAGCAGCCATTCGACAGGGAGCTCTGGAAACACCATATATTTT.

Here the CDR3 reads CASSLGSGGLNTGELFF. The CDR3 nucleotides read TGTGCCAGCAGCTTGGGTAGCGGGGGGCTAAACACCGGGGAGCTGTTTTTT. This chain connects TRBV5-4 to TRBJ2-2, with TRBD2 identical over 10 bases. This CDR3 comprises 17 residues. The germline gives CDR1 SGHNT, CDR2 YYREEE (reference sequence). With 0 bases clipped from V and 2 bases from J, the junction kept 4 bases outside the gene matches.

For the CDR3, the DNA is TGTGCCAGTAGCCAGACTAGCGGGAGATCAAGAGAGACCCAGTACTTC. This codes for CASSQTSGRSRETQYF. The chain joins TRBV19 to TRBJ2-5, with 12 bases lining up with TRBD2. J was trimmed by 4 bases and V by 6 bases; bases with no gene match: 9. This CDR3 is built from 16 residues. CDR1 and CDR2 (germline): LNHDA, SQIVND (reference sequence). Looking up the rest from reference TRBV19 and TRBJ2-5 gives the full variable domain: DGGITQSPKYLFRKEGQNVTLSCEQNLNHDAMYWYRQDPGQGLRLIYYSQIVNDFQKGDIAEGYSVSREKKESFPLTVTSAQKNPTAFYLCASSQTSGRSRETQYFGPGTRLLVL.

The chain uses TRBV6-2 or TRBV6-3 and TRBJ2-2; maybe TRBD1 (6 bases). CDR3 length equals 17 residues. Germline V gene data show CDR1 as MNHEY and CDR2 as SVGEGT. Trimming pared 0 bases from V and 1 base from J, leaving 12 bases between. CDR3 sequence (DNA): TGTGCCAGCAGTTACTCGAACTGGGACAAGAACACCGGGGAGCTGTTTTTT. This codes for CASSYSNWDKNTGELFF.

This clone was seen a few times. The chain couples TRBV6-5 to TRBJ1-2; possible D gene TRBD1, 5 bases. CDR3 length: 14 residues. The germline gives CDR1 MNHEY, CDR2 SVGAGI. Trimming pared 6 bases from V and 5 bases from J, leaving 16 bases between. The CDR3 bases are TGTGCCAGCAGCCCCACCGACAGTCTATATGGCTACACCTTC. Translated: CASSPTDSLYGYTF.

The J gene is TRBJ2-3, the V gene TRBV7-2; 12 nucleotides align to TRBD2. This CDR3 has 15 residues. Germline V gene lookup returns CDR1 SGHTA and CDR2 FQGNSA. V was clipped by 6 bases and J by 0 bases; unmatched bases: 1. CDR3 bases: TGTGCCAGCAGGCTAGCGGGGGGGAGCACAGATACGCAGTATTTT. Translating gives CASRLAGGSTDTQYF. Filled out from reference TRBV7-2 and TRBJ2-3, the complete variable domain reads GAGVSQSPSNKVTEKGKDVELRCDPISGHTALYWYRQSLGQGLEFLIYFQGNSAPDKSGLPSDRFSAERTGGSVSTLTIQRTQQEDSAVYLCASRLAGGSTDTQYFGPGTRLTVL.

DNA for the CDR3: TGTGCCAGTAGCTCGCAGGGGTTTGAAGGGACCCAGTACTTC. Its translation is CASSSQGFEGTQYF. The chain joins TRBV19 to TRBJ2-5; D is perhaps TRBD1 (6 bases). Germline V gene data show CDR1 as LNHDA and CDR2 as SQIVND (reference sequence). V was shortened by 6 bases and J by 7 bases, with 18 bases between the two germline ends. The CDR3 runs to 14 residues. The complete variable domain, with remaining parts taken from reference TRBV19 and TRBJ2-5, reads DGGITQSPKYLFRKEGQNVTLSCEQNLNHDAMYWYRQDPGQGLRLIYYSQIVNDFQKGDIAEGYSVSREKKESFPLTVTSAQKNPTAFYLCASSSQGFEGTQYFGPGTRLLVL.

The sample holds many counts of this clone. The chain has TRBV7-9 and TRBJ1-1; 7 bases are shared with TRBD1. V shed 1 base, J shed 0 bases, and the junction held 2 bases outside the gene matches. Per germline, CDR1 SEHNR and CDR2 FQNEAQ (reference sequence). The CDR3 sequence is 15 residues long. The CDR3 DNA is TGTGCCAGCAGCTTAGATGGACAGGTGAACACTGAAGCTTTCTTT. Translating it yields CASSLDGQVNTEAFF.

The chain joins TRBV6-5 to TRBJ2-1; D may be TRBD2 (5 bases). This CDR3 has 15 residues. Germline V gives CDR1 MNHEY, CDR2 SVGAGI. Trimming left V 7 bases short and J 0 bases short, with 13 bases between. CDR3 in amino acids: CASMTAGRSYNEQFF. The CDR3 nucleotides read TGTGCCAGCATGACCGCGGGTCGCTCCTACAATGAGCAGTTCTTC.

The rearrangement joins TRBV11-2 to TRBJ2-3; 11 bases match TRBD2. V lost 5 bases, J lost 2 bases, and 6 bases stayed unmatched. Germline V gene sequence: CDR1 SGHAT, CDR2 FQNNGV. The CDR3 runs to 16 residues. The CDR3 reads CASSLGLAVNTDTQYF. The CDR3 nucleotides read TGTGCCAGCAGCCTGGGACTAGCGGTCAACACAGATACGCAGTATTTT.

V and J are TRBV12-3 or TRBV12-4 and TRBJ1-5, with a tentative D call TRBD1 (5 bases). Trimming stripped 4 bases from V and 3 bases from J, with 7 bases between. The CDR3 totals 13 residues. The CDR3 loop is CASSSGFNQPQHF. CDR3 DNA sequence: TGTGCCAGCAGTTCAGGGTTCAATCAGCCCCAGCATTTT.

V is TRBV6-5 and J is TRBJ2-7; 9 positions agree with TRBD1. The germline V gene encodes CDR1 MNHEY and CDR2 SVGAGI. V gave up 7 bases and J gave up 9 bases; unmatched junction bases: 7. The CDR3 spans 12 residues. The CDR3 DNA sequence: TGTGCCAGCACCGGGACAGGGAACGTGCAGTACTTC. Protein sequence: CASTGTGNVQYF.

The gene calls are TRBV7-9 and TRBJ1-1; D uncertain. CDR1 and CDR2 from the germline V gene are SEHNR and FQNEAQ (reference sequence). The CDR3 has 15 residues. Trimming pared 8 bases from V and 0 bases from J, leaving 16 bases between. CDR3 in DNA: TGTGCCAGCGAGGGTCCCAGAACCATGAACACTGAAGCTTTCTTT. It yields the protein CASEGPRTMNTEAFF.